The 4 T cell receptor beta chains in this list originate from one sample, sequenced in a study of blood T cell repertoires in COVID-19. TCRdb's table, derived via immunoSEQ multiplex PCR, lists solely in-frame clones and lacks some. The repertoire holds about 110,000 clones, with 88% as singletons. What was sequenced was peripheral blood. The receptors derive from a human donor in a cohort sampled during active COVID-19.

The chain combines TRBV6-5 with TRBJ2-6; 7 bases are a match to TRBD1. Germline V gene lookup returns CDR1 MNHEY and CDR2 SVGAGI. CDR3 length: 14 residues. V shed 10 bases, J shed 1 base, and the junction held 4 bases outside the gene matches. CDR3 protein: CATETGSGANVLTF. CDR3 bases: TGTGCCACTGAGACAGGGTCTGGGGCCAACGTCCTGACTTTC.

The rearrangement links TRBV7-9 to TRBJ1-1; the D gene is possibly TRBD1 (6 bases). Trimming shortened V by 5 bases and J by 1 base, and 14 bases separated the two germline ends. Germline V gene lookup returns CDR1 SEHNR and CDR2 FQNEAQ (reference sequence). There are 15 residues in the CDR3. CDR3 amino acids: CASSKTTGRNTEAFF. DNA of the CDR3: TGTGCCAGCAGCAAAACGACAGGCCGGAACACTGAAGCTTTCTTT.

The gene calls are TRBV12-3 or TRBV12-4 and TRBJ1-2, with 12 bases lining up with TRBD1. CDR3 length: 13 residues. The J segment lost 7 bases and the V segment lost 6 bases, leaving 3 bases of the junction unmatched. In DNA, the CDR3 is TGTGCCAGCAGGGGACAGGGGGCGCTTGGCTACACCTTC. Its translation: CASRGQGALGYTF.

The chain uses TRBV12-3 or TRBV12-4 and TRBJ1-1; D not resolved. CDR3 size: 13 residues. V gave up 6 bases and J gave up 0 bases, with 8 bases separating them. CDR3 residues: CASRSTMNTEAFF. CDR3 sequence (DNA): TGTGCCAGCAGATCCACAATGAACACTGAAGCTTTCTTT.